This T cell receptor beta chain originates from a study of OX40 agonist ivuxolimab in advanced cancers. With respect to the entire study: Ivuxolimab was a fully human IgG2 agonistic monoclonal antibody targeting the costimulatory receptor OX40 (CD134). The point of sequencing TCRbeta in the periphery was to test whether ivuxolimab changed TCR sequence diversity and drove clonal T-cell expansion. A male proportion of roughly 80% and a mean age of 60 years, ranging from roughly 23 to 90, were recorded for the dose-escalation cohort. Among the roughly 50 dose-escalation patients, around 19 had hepatocellular carcinoma, roughly 15 melanoma, 9 renal cell carcinoma and 9 head and neck cancer. The paper reports the monotherapy dose-escalation portion (N ≈ 52 patients) of the phase I ivuxolimab trial. Intravenous ivuxolimab was administered to patients every 2 weeks at six dose levels: 0.01, 0.1, 0.3, 1.5, 3 and 10 mg/kg. Patients were allowed to have had prior anti-PD-1, anti-PD-L1 or anti-CTLA-4 therapy, and 40% to 45% of the dose-escalation patients had been treated with checkpoint inhibitors. Partial responses were achieved by three dose-escalation patients, of whom one had hepatocellular carcinoma and two had cutaneous melanoma.

Notes on this clone: Its antigen has not been determined. Nothing much larger sits one base from this clone, and base qualities are not available.

The germline V gene specifies MNHEY as CDR1 and SVGAGI as CDR2. Reading from cysteine to phenylalanine, the CDR3 counts 13 amino acids. Only the CDR3 region is kept as DNA, spanning 39 bases read in frame from base 1. For this chain, trimming is 5 bases at the V end and 1 base at the J end, and the number of junction bases without a gene match is 2. Patients with a history of autoimmune disease or receiving systemic immunosuppression were excluded from the trial. In every dose cohort, peripheral blood was drawn for TCR sequencing at baseline, cycle 4 day 1, and cycle 7 day 1. Samples were obtained from an open-label, multicenter, first-in-human phase I dose-escalation trial of ivuxolimab. Adults with locally advanced or metastatic melanoma, renal cell carcinoma, hepatocellular carcinoma or head and neck squamous cell carcinoma were enrolled in the trial. Before TCR sequencing, CD4+ T cells and CD8+ T cells from peripheral blood were sorted into separate populations.

What the study reported, not specific to this receptor: Partial responders in the 0.1-3.0 mg/kg groups had among the lowest normalized peripheral clonal expansion, especially among CD8+ T cells. On average, CD8+ T cells showed more expanded clones than CD4+ T cells after ivuxolimab. At doses of 0.1 to 3.0 mg/kg, clonal expansion of both CD4+ and CD8+ T cells in blood was seen between baseline and week 6. Antigen specificity was not determined for the clonally expanded peripheral T cells. Low levels of normalized T-cell clonal expansion were also seen in some patients who did not respond.

Genomic DNA was extracted from sorted cells for sequencing of the TCRbeta CDR3 region. The immunoSEQ Assay was used for sequencing of TCRbeta CDR3 regions. Held by TCRdb, this immuneACCESS table contains in-frame sequences only and omits some clones. Under half of the omission traces to an unresolved V gene where checked; the cause of the rest is unknown. This sample gives roughly 80,000 clones in total; 84% of them show up just once. The ten largest account for around 7.5% of the sample. This TCR came from an adult with an advanced solid tumor such as melanoma, head and neck, liver or kidney cancer. Sequences were derived from CD4+ or CD8+ T cells sorted from blood, sampled in a trial of the OX40 agonist ivuxolimab. Recombination linked TRBV6-5 to TRBJ2-7; 7 central bases correspond to TRBD1. CDR3 sequence: CASSPTGSYEQYF. The nucleotides read TGTGCCAGCAGTCCGACAGGGTCCTACGAGCAGTACTTC.